This TCR beta chain was identified in a study of spatial heterogeneity in lung cancer. Study-level points and caveats: Whereas they appeared in blood less at follow-up, ubiquitous expanded tumor TCRs appeared there more at resection.

Time point given: sample taken at primary tumor resection. Extraction of whole RNA from tumor, nontumor lung or frozen PBMC preceded unsorted sequencing. All TCR cDNA molecules were individually tagged with a unique molecular identifier. TCRdb itself ran the 5' RACE reads through MiXCR, one entry per CDR3 protein. Seen here are 55,000 to 70,000 distinct CDR3 sequences, under 7.5% observed once, and the top ten hold 14% to 15%. This clonotype was picked up many times. Its target is unknown. The sequence derives from a female donor with early-stage non-small cell lung cancer. The input for sequencing was PBMCs, taken at surgery.

This CDR3 is CASSDGQQLFF. The CDR3 region has the DNA TGTGCCAGCAGTGACGGCCAACAACTGTTTTTT. The chain combines TRBV25-1 with TRBJ1-4; D not resolved. This CDR3 spans 11 amino acids. Germline CDR1 reads MGHDK; CDR2 reads SYGVNS. V was clipped by 3 bases and J by 12 bases, with 8 bases between them. Complete variable domain (other parts from reference TRBV25-1 and TRBJ1-4): EADIYQTPRYLVIGTGKKITLECSQTMGHDKMYWYQQDPGMELHLIHYSYGVNSTEKGDLSSESTVSRIRTEHFPLTLESARPSHTSQYLCASSDGQQLFFGSGTQLSVL.